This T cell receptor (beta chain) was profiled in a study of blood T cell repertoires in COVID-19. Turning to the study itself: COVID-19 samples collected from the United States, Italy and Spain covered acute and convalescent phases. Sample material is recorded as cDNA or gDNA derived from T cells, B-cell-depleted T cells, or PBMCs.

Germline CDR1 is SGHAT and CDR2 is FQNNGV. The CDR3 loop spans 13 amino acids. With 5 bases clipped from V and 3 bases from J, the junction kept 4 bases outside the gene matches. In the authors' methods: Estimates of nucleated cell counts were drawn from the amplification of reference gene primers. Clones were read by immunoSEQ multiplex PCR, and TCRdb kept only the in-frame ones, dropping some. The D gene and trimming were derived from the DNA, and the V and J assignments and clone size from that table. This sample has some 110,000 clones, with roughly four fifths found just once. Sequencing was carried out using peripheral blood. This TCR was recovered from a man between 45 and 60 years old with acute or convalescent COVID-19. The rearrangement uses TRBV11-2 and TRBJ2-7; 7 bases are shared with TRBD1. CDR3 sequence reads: CASSRYRGYEQYF. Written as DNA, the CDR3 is TGTGCCAGCAGCCGCTACAGGGGCTACGAGCAGTACTTC. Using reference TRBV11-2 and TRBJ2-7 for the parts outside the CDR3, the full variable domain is EAGVAQSPRYKIIEKRQSVAFWCNPISGHATLYWYQQILGQGPKLLIQFQNNGVVDDSQLPKDRFSAERLKGVDSTLKIQPAKLEDSAVYLCASSRYRGYEQYFGPGTRLTVT.